This T cell receptor (beta chain) was identified in a study of blood T cells in healthy people across ages. Study-wide findings and caveats: Naive CD4+ cell counts and diversity both ran higher in long-lived than in aged donors.

A J-beta primer mix and a sample-barcoded 5' primer were used in a second PCR of about 7 to 12 cycles. A single record per CDR3 protein comes from TCRdb applying MiXCR to the 5' RACE reads. The sample contains around 1.5 million distinct CDR3 sequences, 45% to 70% of which appear only once. Worth noting for this clonotype: Its antigen is undetermined.

The CDR3 consists of 18 residues. The V and J ends lost 4 bases and 1 base, in that order; junction bases with no gene match: 14. Per the germline V gene, CDR1 is MDHEN and CDR2 is SYDVKM. This receptor was identified in a man between 18 and 29 years old in good health. The source material was blood. The gene calls are TRBV28 and TRBJ2-5; 8 bases line up with TRBD2. Here the CDR3 DNA reads TGTGCCAGCAGTTCTATAGGAGAAGCGGGGGCCCTCCAAGAGACCCAGTACTTC. Translated, it gives CASSSIGEAGALQETQYF.